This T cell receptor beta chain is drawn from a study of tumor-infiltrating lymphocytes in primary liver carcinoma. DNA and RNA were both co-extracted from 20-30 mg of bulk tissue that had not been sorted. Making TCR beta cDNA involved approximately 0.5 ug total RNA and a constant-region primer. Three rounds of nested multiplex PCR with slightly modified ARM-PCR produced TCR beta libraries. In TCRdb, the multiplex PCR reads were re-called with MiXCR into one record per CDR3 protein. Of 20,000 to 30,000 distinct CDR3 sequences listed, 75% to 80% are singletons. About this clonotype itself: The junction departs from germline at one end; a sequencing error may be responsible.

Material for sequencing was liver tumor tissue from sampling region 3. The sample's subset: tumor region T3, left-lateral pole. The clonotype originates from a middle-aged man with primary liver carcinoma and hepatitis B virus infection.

The CDR3 loop reads CVSSLSANTGELFF. The DNA of the CDR3 is TGTGTCAGCAGCTTATCAGCAAACACCGGGGAGCTGTTTTTT. The chain uses TRBV5-1 and TRBJ2-2; no definite D call. Germline assignment: CDR1 SGHRS and CDR2 YFSETQ. CDR3 length: 14 residues.